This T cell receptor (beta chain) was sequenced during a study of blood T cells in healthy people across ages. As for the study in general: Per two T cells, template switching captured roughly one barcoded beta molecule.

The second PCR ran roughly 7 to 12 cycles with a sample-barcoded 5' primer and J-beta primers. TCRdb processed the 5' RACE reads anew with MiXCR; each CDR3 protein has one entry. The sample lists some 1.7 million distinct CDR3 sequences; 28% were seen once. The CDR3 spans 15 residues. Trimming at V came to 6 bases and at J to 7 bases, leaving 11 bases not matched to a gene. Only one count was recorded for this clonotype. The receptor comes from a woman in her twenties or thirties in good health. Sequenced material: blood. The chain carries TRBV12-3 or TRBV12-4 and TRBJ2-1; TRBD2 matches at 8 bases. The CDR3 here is CASRKPGLGANEQFF. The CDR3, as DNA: TGTGCCAGCAGAAAACCGGGACTAGGGGCGAATGAGCAGTTCTTC.